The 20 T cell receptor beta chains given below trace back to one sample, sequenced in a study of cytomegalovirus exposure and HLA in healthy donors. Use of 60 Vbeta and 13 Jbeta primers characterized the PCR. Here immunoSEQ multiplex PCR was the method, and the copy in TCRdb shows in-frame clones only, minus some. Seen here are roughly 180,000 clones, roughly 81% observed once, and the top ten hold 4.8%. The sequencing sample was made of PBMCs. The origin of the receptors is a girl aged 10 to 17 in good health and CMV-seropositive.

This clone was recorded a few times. This CDR3 reads CASSEQWTGLNTEAFF. The CDR3 DNA is TGTGCCAGCAGTGAGCAATGGACAGGGCTGAACACTGAAGCTTTCTTT. The chain couples TRBV6-1 to TRBJ1-1; TRBD1 aligns across 8 bases. The trim removed 3 bases at V and 0 bases at J, leaving 6 bases unmatched. This CDR3 has 16 residues. CDR1 and CDR2 from the germline V gene are MNHNS and SASEGT.

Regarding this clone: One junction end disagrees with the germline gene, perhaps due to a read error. Here the CDR3 DNA reads TGTGCCCGCAGCGCCTCGTGGGGGCTCACTGAAGCTTTCTTT. Its protein product is CARSASWGLTEAFF. The chain recombines TRBV2 with TRBJ1-1, with a possible D match to TRBD1 (6 bases). The CDR3 contains 14 residues. CDR1 is SNHLY and CDR2 is FYNNEI in the germline V gene. Complete variable domain (other parts from reference TRBV2 and TRBJ1-1): EPEVTQTPSHQVTQMGQEVILRCVPISNHLYFYWYRQILGQKVEFLVSFYNNEISEKSEIFDDQFSVERPDGSNFTLKIRSTKLEDSAMYFCARSASWGLTEAFFGQGTRLTVV.

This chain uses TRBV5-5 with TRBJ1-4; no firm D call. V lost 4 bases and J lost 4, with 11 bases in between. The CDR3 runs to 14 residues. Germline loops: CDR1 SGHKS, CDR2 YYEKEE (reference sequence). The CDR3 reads CASSSRGFNEKLFF. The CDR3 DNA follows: TGTGCCAGCAGCAGTCGAGGATTTAATGAAAAACTGTTTTTT. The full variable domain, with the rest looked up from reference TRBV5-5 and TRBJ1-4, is DAGVTQSPTHLIKTRGQQVTLRCSPISGHKSVSWYQQVLGQGPQFIFQYYEKEERGRGNFPDRFSARQFPNYSSELNVNALLLGDSALYLCASSSRGFNEKLFFGSGTQLSVL.

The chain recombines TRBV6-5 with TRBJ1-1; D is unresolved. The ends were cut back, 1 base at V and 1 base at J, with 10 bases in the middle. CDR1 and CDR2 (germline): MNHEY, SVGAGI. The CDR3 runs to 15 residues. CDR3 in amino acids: CASSYYTHQNTEAFF. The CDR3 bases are TGTGCCAGCAGTTACTACACACACCAGAACACTGAAGCTTTCTTT.

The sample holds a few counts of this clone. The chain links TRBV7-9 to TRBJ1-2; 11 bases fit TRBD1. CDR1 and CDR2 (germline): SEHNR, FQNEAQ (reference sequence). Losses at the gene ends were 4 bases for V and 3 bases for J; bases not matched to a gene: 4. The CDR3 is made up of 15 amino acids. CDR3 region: CASSSPGQGDYGYTF. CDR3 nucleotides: TGTGCCAGCAGCTCCCCGGGACAGGGGGACTATGGCTACACCTTC.

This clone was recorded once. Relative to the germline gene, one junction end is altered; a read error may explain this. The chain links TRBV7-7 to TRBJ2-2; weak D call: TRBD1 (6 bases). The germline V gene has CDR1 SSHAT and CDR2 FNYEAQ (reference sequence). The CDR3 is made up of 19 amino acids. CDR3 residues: CASSLRPHTPGATTGELFF. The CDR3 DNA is TGTGCTAGCAGCTTGAGGCCGCACACTCCAGGGGCCACCACCGGGGAGCTGTTTTTT.

CDR3 sequence reads: CASSRWDSSSGNTIYF. The CDR3, as DNA: TGTGCCAGCTCACGATGGGACAGCTCCTCTGGAAACACCATATATTTT. The chain joins TRBV18 to TRBJ1-3; 7 nucleotides line up with TRBD1. The CDR3 covers 16 residues. V lost 4 bases, J lost 0 bases, and 6 bases stayed unmatched. CDR1 is KGHSH and CDR2 is LQKENI in the germline V gene.

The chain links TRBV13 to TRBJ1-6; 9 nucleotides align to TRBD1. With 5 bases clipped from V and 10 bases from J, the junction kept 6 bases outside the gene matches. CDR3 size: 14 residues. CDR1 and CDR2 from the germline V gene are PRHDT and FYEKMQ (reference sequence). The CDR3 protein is CASSLGTGLSPLHF. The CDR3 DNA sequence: TGTGCCAGCAGCCTCGGGACAGGGTTGTCACCCCTCCACTTT. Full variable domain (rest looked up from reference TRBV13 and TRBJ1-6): AAGVIQSPRHLIKEKRETATLKCYPIPRHDTVYWYQQGPGQDPQFLISFYEKMQSDKGSIPDRFSAQQFSDYHSELNMSSLELGDSALYFCASSLGTGLSPLHFGNGTRLTVT.

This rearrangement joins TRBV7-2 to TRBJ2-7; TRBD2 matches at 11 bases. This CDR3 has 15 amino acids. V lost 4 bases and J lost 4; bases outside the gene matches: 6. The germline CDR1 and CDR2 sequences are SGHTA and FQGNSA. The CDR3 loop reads CASSSLAGGYYEQYF. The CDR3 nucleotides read TGTGCCAGCAGCTCGCTAGCGGGGGGCTATTACGAGCAGTACTTC.

The CDR3 region has the DNA TGTGCCAGCAGCGAATCCCCTGACCGCGGCTACGAGCAGTACTTC. This sequence encodes CASSESPDRGYEQYF. J is TRBJ2-7 and V is TRBV7-3; D remains unclear. The CDR3 has 15 amino acids. The germline V gene encodes CDR1 SGHTA and CDR2 FQGTGA. V dropped 5 bases and J dropped 3 bases, with 17 bases sitting between them.

CDR3 region: CASSPQGQNYEQYF. The CDR3 DNA is TGTGCCAGCAGCCCCCAGGGACAGAACTACGAGCAGTACTTC. This chain joins TRBV7-2 and TRBJ2-5; 7 nucleotides agree with TRBD1. The J call may be incorrect, as the DNA end agrees better with TRBJ2-7. CDR1 and CDR2 from the germline V gene are SGHTA and FQGNSA. There are 14 residues in the CDR3.

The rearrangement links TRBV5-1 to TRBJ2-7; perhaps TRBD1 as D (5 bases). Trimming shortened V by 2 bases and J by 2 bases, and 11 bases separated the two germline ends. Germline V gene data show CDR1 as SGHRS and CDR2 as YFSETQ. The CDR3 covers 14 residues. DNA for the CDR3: TGCGCCAGCAGCTTAATGACAGCGACCTACGAGCAGTACTTC. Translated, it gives CASSLMTATYEQYF.

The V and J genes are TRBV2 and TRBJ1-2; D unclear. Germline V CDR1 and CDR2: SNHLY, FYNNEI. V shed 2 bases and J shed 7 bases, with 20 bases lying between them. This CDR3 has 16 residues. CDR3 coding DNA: TGTGCCAGCAGTGAACCGGCGGACTGGGGATTTGTTGGCTACACCTTC. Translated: CASSEPADWGFVGYTF.

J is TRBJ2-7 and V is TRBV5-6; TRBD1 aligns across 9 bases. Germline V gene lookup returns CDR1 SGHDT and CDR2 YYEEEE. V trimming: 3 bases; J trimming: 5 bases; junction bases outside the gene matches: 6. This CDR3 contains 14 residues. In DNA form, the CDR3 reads TGTGCCAGCAGCTGGGGGACAGGGCGCCACGAGCAGTACTTC. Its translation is CASSWGTGRHEQYF.

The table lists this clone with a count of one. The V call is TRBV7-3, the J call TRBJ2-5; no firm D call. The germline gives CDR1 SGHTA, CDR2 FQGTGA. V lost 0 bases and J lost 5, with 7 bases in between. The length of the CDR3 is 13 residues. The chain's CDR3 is CASSLTPPETQYF. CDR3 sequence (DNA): TGTGCCAGCAGCTTAACCCCCCCGGAGACCCAGTACTTC.

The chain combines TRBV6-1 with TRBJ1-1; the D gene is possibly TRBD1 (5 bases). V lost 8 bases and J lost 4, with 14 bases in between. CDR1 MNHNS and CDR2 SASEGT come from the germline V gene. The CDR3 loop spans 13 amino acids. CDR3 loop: CASPRIQGTEAFF. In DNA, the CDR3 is TGTGCCAGCCCTCGAATTCAGGGCACTGAAGCTTTCTTT.

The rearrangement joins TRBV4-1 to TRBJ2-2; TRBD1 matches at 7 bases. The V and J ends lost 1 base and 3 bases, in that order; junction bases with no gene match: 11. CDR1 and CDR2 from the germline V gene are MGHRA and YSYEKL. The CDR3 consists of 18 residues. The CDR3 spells CASSQVHTGVGDTGELFF. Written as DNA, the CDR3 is TGCGCCAGCAGCCAAGTCCATACAGGGGTCGGGGACACCGGGGAGCTGTTTTTT.

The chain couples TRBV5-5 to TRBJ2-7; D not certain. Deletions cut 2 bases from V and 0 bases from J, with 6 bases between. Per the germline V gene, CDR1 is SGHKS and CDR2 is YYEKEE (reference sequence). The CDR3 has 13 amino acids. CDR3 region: CASSLYSSYEQYF. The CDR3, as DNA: TGTGCCAGCAGCTTATACAGCTCCTACGAGCAGTACTTC. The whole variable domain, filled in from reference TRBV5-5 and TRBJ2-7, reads DAGVTQSPTHLIKTRGQQVTLRCSPISGHKSVSWYQQVLGQGPQFIFQYYEKEERGRGNFPDRFSARQFPNYSSELNVNALLLGDSALYLCASSLYSSYEQYFGPGTRLTVT.

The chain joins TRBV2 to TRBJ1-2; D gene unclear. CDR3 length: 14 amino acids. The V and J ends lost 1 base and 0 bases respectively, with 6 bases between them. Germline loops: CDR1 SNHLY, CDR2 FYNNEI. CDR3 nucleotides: TGTGCCAGCAGTGAAGGTGGAGCTAACTATGGCTACACCTTC. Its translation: CASSEGGANYGYTF.

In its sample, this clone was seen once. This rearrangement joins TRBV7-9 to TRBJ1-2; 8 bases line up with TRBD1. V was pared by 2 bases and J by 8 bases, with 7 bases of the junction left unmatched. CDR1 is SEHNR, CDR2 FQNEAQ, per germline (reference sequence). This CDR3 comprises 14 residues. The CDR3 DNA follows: TGTGCCAGCAGCTTACCTACAGGGGGTCGGGGCTACACCTTC. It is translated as CASSLPTGGRGYTF.